The present T cell receptor beta chain was sequenced within a study of shared clonotypes between healthy human individuals. The DNA input per sorted-subset replicate PCR was roughly 210 ng, corresponding to around 30,000 T cell genomes. Clones were sequenced by immunoSEQ multiplex PCR, and TCRdb holds only the in-frame ones, with some missing. The table includes roughly 2.5 million clones, over 85% detected once. Every donor was a Caucasian adult from Nashville, Tennessee. Subsets obtained from CD4+ cells comprised CD45RA+ naive and CD45RA-negative memory cells. Study-level results: Generation probabilities of non-shared clonotypes were lower (relative to those shared by all four donors).

V shed 1 base and J 0 bases; nucleotides not matched to a gene: 12. This CDR3 region has 19 residues. CDR1 and CDR2 from the germline V gene are SGDLS and YYNGEE. This clone was seen just once. Its antigen is still unknown. The sequence derives from a man between 18 and 35 years old in good health. The chain has TRBV9 and TRBJ1-5, with 8 positions matching TRBD1. The material sequenced was naive CD4+ T cells sorted from blood. Subset indicated: CD45RA+ positively selected. The CDR3 protein is CASSVKGTGVSNSNQPQHF. CDR3 DNA sequence: TGTGCCAGCAGCGTAAAAGGGACAGGAGTTTCTAATAGCAATCAGCCCCAGCATTTT.